A selection of T cell receptor beta chains follows, all from one sample in a study of OX40 agonist ivuxolimab in advanced cancers. Method: immunoSEQ multiplex PCR; TCRdb's copy keeps in-frame clones and lacks some. In the table there are approximately 82,000 clones, just under 95% of which are singletons. This specimen consisted of CD4+ or CD8+ T cells sorted from blood, obtained in a trial of the OX40 agonist ivuxolimab. Receptors originate from an adult with an advanced solid tumor such as melanoma, head and neck, liver or kidney cancer. The CDR3 runs from the conserved cysteine through the conserved F or W. The order of the fields is J gene, V gene, clone size, D gene, CDR3 protein, CDR3 DNA. D genes are given only for firm matches. The listing skips clone size in some rows; elsewhere it reads once, few, many or a size class.

J: TRBJ2-3; V: TRBV9; size: .; D: .; CDR3: CASGARGFAQGSDTQYF; DNA: TGTGCCAGCGGGGCCCGCGGGTTTGCCCAGGGCTCAGATACGCAGTATTTT
J: TRBJ2-7; V: TRBV27; size: .; D: .; CDR3: CASSLTGSSYEQYF; DNA: TGTGCCAGCAGTTTGACAGGATCCTCCTACGAGCAGTACTTC
J: TRBJ1-3; V: TRBV10-3; size: once; D: .; CDR3: CAISERLSTPGNTIYF; DNA: TGTGCCATCAGTGAGCGACTGTCAACGCCTGGAAACACCATATATTTT
J: TRBJ2-5; V: TRBV5-1; size: .; D: .; CDR3: CASSSGGLETQYF; DNA: TGCGCCAGCAGCTCTGGGGGTTTGGAGACCCAGTACTTC
J: TRBJ1-1; V: TRBV11-1; size: .; D: .; CDR3: CASSLNLNTEAFF; DNA: TGTGCCAGCAGCTTGAATCTGAACACTGAAGCTTTCTTT
J: TRBJ2-7; V: TRBV5-4; size: .; D: .; CDR3: CASSLDPSSYEQYF; DNA: TGTGCCAGCAGCCTAGACCCCAGCTCCTACGAGCAGTACTTC
J: TRBJ2-3; V: TRBV6-5; size: .; D: .; CDR3: CASSGRGSDTQYF; DNA: TGTGCCAGCAGTGGCCGGGGCTCAGATACGCAGTATTTT
J: TRBJ2-1; V: TRBV7-6; size: .; D: TRBD2; CDR3: CASSVSAGGKNEQFF; DNA: TGTGCCAGCAGCGTCTCCGCGGGAGGGAAAAATGAGCAGTTCTTC
J: TRBJ2-7; V: TRBV7-6; size: .; D: .; CDR3: CASSLYQGTNEQYF; DNA: TGTGCCAGCAGCTTGTACCAGGGAACGAACGAGCAGTACTTC
J: TRBJ2-5; V: TRBV15; size: .; D: .; CDR3: CATSWDRGETQYF; DNA: TGTGCCACCAGCTGGGACCGGGGAGAGACCCAGTACTTC
J: TRBJ1-6; V: TRBV30; size: .; D: TRBD1; CDR3: CAWRDSGGSSYNSPLHF; DNA: TGTGCCTGGAGAGACTCAGGGGGTAGCTCCTATAATTCACCCCTCCACTTT
J: TRBJ2-1; V: TRBV6-4; size: .; D: TRBD2; CDR3: CASSIAGESYNEQFF; DNA: TGTGCCAGCAGTATAGCGGGGGAATCATACAATGAGCAGTTCTTC
J: TRBJ1-2; V: TRBV7-3; size: few; D: TRBD1; CDR3: CASSAGQGTYGYTF; DNA: TGTGCCAGCAGCGCCGGACAGGGAACCTATGGCTACACCTTC
J: TRBJ2-1; V: TRBV14; size: .; D: .; CDR3: CASSPIVYNEQFF; DNA: TGTGCCAGCAGCCCGATAGTCTACAATGAGCAGTTCTTC
J: TRBJ1-5; V: TRBV2; size: .; D: .; CDR3: CASRTGSNQPQHF; DNA: TGTGCCAGCAGAACCGGGAGCAATCAGCCCCAGCATTTT
J: TRBJ2-7; V: TRBV19; size: .; D: .; CDR3: CASSIDGGWPIYEQYF; DNA: TGTGCCAGTAGTATAGATGGCGGTTGGCCAATCTACGAGCAGTACTTC
J: TRBJ2-5; V: TRBV9; size: .; D: TRBD1; CDR3: CASSERGDRGGETQYF; DNA: TGTGCCAGCAGCGAGAGGGGGGACAGGGGTGGAGAGACCCAGTACTTC
J: TRBJ2-5; V: TRBV10-3; size: once; D: .; CDR3: CAISDSKRTQETQYF; DNA: TGTGCCATCAGTGATAGTAAGCGGACCCAAGAGACCCAGTACTTC
J: TRBJ2-1; V: TRBV7-8; size: .; D: .; CDR3: CASSPGTRSYNEQFF; DNA: TGTGCCAGCAGCCCAGGGACTCGCTCCTACAATGAGCAGTTCTTC
J: TRBJ2-3; V: TRBV6-4; size: .; D: TRBD2; CDR3: CASSDQRGDTQYF; DNA: TGTGCCAGCAGCGATCAGCGGGGAGATACGCAGTATTTT
J: TRBJ2-1; V: TRBV7-3; size: .; D: .; CDR3: CASSSKNSNEQFF; DNA: TGTGCCAGCAGCTCGAAAAATTCGAATGAGCAGTTCTTC
J: TRBJ2-3; V: TRBV5-1; size: .; D: TRBD2; CDR3: CASSFGLAGGPSTDTQYF; DNA: TGCGCCAGCAGCTTTGGGTTAGCGGGGGGGCCAAGCACAGATACGCAGTATTTT
J: TRBJ1-5; V: TRBV4-1; size: .; D: TRBD1; CDR3: CASSQGGTARESNQPQHF; DNA: TGCGCCAGCAGCCAGGGAGGGACAGCCCGAGAGAGCAATCAGCCCCAGCATTTT
J: TRBJ1-2; V: TRBV30; size: once; D: .; CDR3: CAWTQGGGARFNYGYTF; DNA: TGTGCCTGGACGCAGGGCGGAGGGGCCCGATTTAACTATGGCTACACCTTC
J: TRBJ1-2; V: TRBV6-1; size: .; D: TRBD1; CDR3: CASTPGQDAYGYTF; DNA: TGTGCCAGCACCCCGGGACAGGACGCATATGGCTACACCTTC
J: TRBJ1-1; V: TRBV15; size: .; D: .; CDR3: CATSRDRGVNAFF; DNA: TGTGCCACCAGCAGAGATCGGGGGGTGAACGCTTTCTTT
J: TRBJ2-3; V: TRBV11-2; size: .; D: .; CDR3: CASSGRRITDTQYF; DNA: TGTGCCAGCAGCGGGCGCCGGATCACAGATACGCAGTATTTT
J: TRBJ1-1; V: TRBV6-6; size: .; D: .; CDR3: CASSYAPGITEAFF; DNA: TGTGCCAGCAGTTACGCTCCGGGGATCACTGAAGCTTTCTTT
J: TRBJ2-5; V: TRBV5-1; size: .; D: TRBD1; CDR3: CASSLVTGGVETQYF; DNA: TGCGCCAGCAGCTTAGTAACAGGGGGCGTAGAGACCCAGTACTTC
J: TRBJ2-1; V: TRBV18; size: .; D: .; CDR3: CASSPRTESYNEQFF; DNA: TGTGCCAGCTCACCACGAACGGAGTCCTACAATGAGCAGTTCTTC
J: TRBJ2-2; V: TRBV19; size: .; D: TRBD2; CDR3: CASSISGDLGRTGELFF; DNA: TGTGCCAGTAGTATCAGCGGGGATCTCGGTAGAACCGGGGAGCTGTTTTTT
J: TRBJ2-1; V: TRBV5-1; size: .; D: TRBD2; CDR3: CASSPTSGSGIEQFF; DNA: TGCGCCAGCAGCCCGACTAGCGGGAGTGGGATTGAGCAGTTCTTC
J: TRBJ2-5; V: TRBV11-2; size: .; D: .; CDR3: CASSLVEETQYF; DNA: TGTGCCAGCAGCTTAGTTGAAGAGACCCAGTACTTC
J: TRBJ2-7; V: TRBV7-6; size: .; D: TRBD2; CDR3: CASTLGGGAEQYF; DNA: TGTGCCAGCACCCTCGGGGGGGGTGCCGAGCAGTACTTC
J: TRBJ2-1; V: TRBV5-1; size: .; D: .; CDR3: CASMEQGAYNEQFF; DNA: TGCGCCAGCATGGAACAGGGAGCCTACAATGAGCAGTTCTTC
J: TRBJ1-1; V: TRBV5-1; size: once; D: .; CDR3: CASSLEPGGATEAFF; DNA: TGCGCCAGCAGCTTGGAACCCGGGGGTGCCACTGAAGCTTTCTTT
J: TRBJ1-2; V: TRBV6-1; size: .; D: .; CDR3: CASSSGQKINYGYTF; DNA: TGTGCCAGCAGCTCAGGACAGAAAATTAACTATGGCTACACCTTC
J: TRBJ2-5; V: TRBV29-1; size: .; D: TRBD1; CDR3: CSATGVVAGETQYF; DNA: TGCAGCGCGACAGGGGTGGTAGCTGGAGAGACCCAGTACTTC
J: TRBJ1-2; V: TRBV5-6; size: .; D: TRBD1; CDR3: CASSPDRGRAYGYTF; DNA: TGTGCCAGCAGCCCTGACAGGGGGCGAGCCTATGGCTACACCTTC
J: TRBJ2-5; V: TRBV5-1; size: once; D: .; CDR3: CASSPNWETQYF; DNA: TGCGCCAGCAGCCCAAACTGGGAGACCCAGTACTTC
J: TRBJ2-7; V: TRBV7-8; size: .; D: TRBD2; CDR3: CASSRSAGASGGNSYEQYF; DNA: TGTGCCAGCAGCCGGAGCGCGGGAGCTAGCGGGGGGAACTCCTACGAGCAGTACTTC
J: TRBJ1-3; V: TRBV27; size: .; D: TRBD1; CDR3: CASRTGAGNTIYF; DNA: TGTGCCAGCAGGACAGGGGCTGGAAACACCATATATTTT
J: TRBJ1-5; V: TRBV30; size: .; D: TRBD1; CDR3: CAWSPGQGQPQHF; DNA: TGTGCCTGGAGTCCCGGACAGGGCCAGCCCCAGCATTTT
J: TRBJ1-2; V: TRBV19; size: .; D: .; CDR3: CASSIRVDKKYGYTF; DNA: TGTGCCAGTAGTATTAGGGTAGACAAAAAATATGGCTACACCTTC
J: TRBJ1-2; V: TRBV30; size: .; D: TRBD1; CDR3: CAWSATGVYGYTF; DNA: TGTGCCTGGAGTGCAACAGGGGTCTATGGCTACACCTTC
J: TRBJ2-1; V: TRBV5-6; size: .; D: TRBD2; CDR3: CASSRGGHYNEQFF; DNA: TGTGCCAGCAGCCGGGGGGGCCACTACAATGAGCAGTTCTTC
J: TRBJ1-2; V: TRBV19; size: .; D: TRBD1; CDR3: CASSRQGVYGYTF; DNA: TGTGCCAGTAGCAGACAGGGGGTCTATGGCTACACCTTC
J: TRBJ2-7; V: TRBV5-1; size: medium-sized; D: .; CDR3: CASSRDALSYEQYF; DNA: TGCGCCAGCAGTAGGGATGCACTCTCCTACGAGCAGTACTTC
J: TRBJ2-7; V: TRBV9; size: .; D: TRBD2; CDR3: CASSPQAGAPLFHEQYF; DNA: TGTGCCAGCAGCCCCCAAGCGGGAGCCCCGCTCTTCCACGAGCAGTACTTC
J: TRBJ1-6; V: TRBV6-5; size: .; D: TRBD1; CDR3: CASATVGTGSSPLHF; DNA: TGTGCCAGCGCAACGGTGGGGACAGGTTCTTCACCCCTCCACTTT
J: TRBJ2-1; V: TRBV29-1; size: .; D: TRBD2; CDR3: CSVEVLAGAGDEQFF; DNA: TGCAGCGTTGAAGTACTAGCGGGGGCCGGGGATGAGCAGTTCTTC
J: TRBJ2-7; V: TRBV10-2; size: .; D: .; CDR3: CASSVFSSGEQYF; DNA: TGCGCCAGCAGTGTATTCAGTTCTGGCGAGCAGTACTTC
J: TRBJ1-2; V: TRBV5-4; size: .; D: TRBD1; CDR3: CASSLVAGGNYGYTF; DNA: TGTGCCAGCAGCTTGGTTGCAGGGGGTAACTATGGCTACACCTTC
J: TRBJ1-1; V: TRBV9; size: .; D: .; CDR3: CASSVATGLNTEAFF; DNA: TGTGCCAGCAGCGTAGCTACAGGGTTGAACACTGAAGCTTTCTTT
J: TRBJ2-7; V: TRBV6-6; size: .; D: .; CDR3: CASSDSREQYF; DNA: TGTGCCAGCAGTGACTCTAGGGAGCAGTACTTC
J: TRBJ2-7; V: TRBV4-1; size: few; D: .; CDR3: CASSQGPFEQYF; DNA: TGCGCCAGCAGCCAAGGGCCATTCGAGCAGTACTTC
J: TRBJ2-6; V: TRBV5-4; size: once; D: .; CDR3: CASSTMTRSGANVLTF; DNA: TGTGCCAGCAGCACAATGACACGCTCTGGGGCCAACGTCCTGACTTTC
J: TRBJ1-3; V: TRBV10-2; size: .; D: TRBD1; CDR3: CASSEFVQGVYTIYF; DNA: TGCGCCAGCAGTGAGTTTGTACAGGGGGTGTACACCATATATTTT
J: TRBJ1-5; V: TRBV6-1; size: .; D: .; CDR3: CASMGGFYSNQPQHF; DNA: TGTGCCAGCATGGGGGGATTTTATAGCAATCAGCCCCAGCATTTT